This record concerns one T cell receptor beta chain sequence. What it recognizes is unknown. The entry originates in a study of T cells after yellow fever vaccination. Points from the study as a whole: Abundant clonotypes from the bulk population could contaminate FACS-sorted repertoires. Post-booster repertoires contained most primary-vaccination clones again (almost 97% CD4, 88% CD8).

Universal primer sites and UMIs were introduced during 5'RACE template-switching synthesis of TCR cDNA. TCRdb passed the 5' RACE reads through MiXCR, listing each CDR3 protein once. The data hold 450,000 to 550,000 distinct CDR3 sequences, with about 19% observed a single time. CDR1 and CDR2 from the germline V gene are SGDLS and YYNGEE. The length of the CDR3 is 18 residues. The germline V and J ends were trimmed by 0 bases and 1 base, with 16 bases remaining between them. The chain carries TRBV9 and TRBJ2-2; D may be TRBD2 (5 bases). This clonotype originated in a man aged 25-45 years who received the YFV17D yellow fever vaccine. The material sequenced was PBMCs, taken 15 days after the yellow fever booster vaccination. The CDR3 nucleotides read TGTGCCAGCAGCGTAGAAAATAGAGGGCGGAAGAACACCGGGGAGCTGTTTTTT. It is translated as CASSVENRGRKNTGELFF.